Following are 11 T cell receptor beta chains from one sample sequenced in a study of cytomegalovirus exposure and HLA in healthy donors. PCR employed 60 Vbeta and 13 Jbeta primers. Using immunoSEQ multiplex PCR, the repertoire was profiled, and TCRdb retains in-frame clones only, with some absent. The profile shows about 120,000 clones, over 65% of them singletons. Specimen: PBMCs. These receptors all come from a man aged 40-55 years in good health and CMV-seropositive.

The CDR3 DNA follows: TGTGCCAGCAGTTTACCGTTTGGGACAGTGAAGCTCTACGAGCAGTACTTC. Amino acids: CASSLPFGTVKLYEQYF. The chain carries TRBV28 and TRBJ2-7; 7 bases agree with TRBD1. Trimming cost V 2 bases and J 3 bases; bases outside gene matches: 13. The germline V gene encodes CDR1 MDHEN and CDR2 SYDVKM. This CDR3 is built from 17 residues.

CDR3 nucleotide sequence: TGTGCCAGCAGTTTAAAAAGCGGGAGTCGCACAGATACGCAGTATTTT. Translated: CASSLKSGSRTDTQYF. The rearrangement uses TRBV27 and TRBJ2-3; the match to TRBD2 covers 8 bases. Per germline, CDR1 MNHEY and CDR2 SMNVEV (reference sequence). V shed 2 bases, J shed 1 base, and the junction held 5 bases outside the gene matches. The CDR3 has 16 amino acids.

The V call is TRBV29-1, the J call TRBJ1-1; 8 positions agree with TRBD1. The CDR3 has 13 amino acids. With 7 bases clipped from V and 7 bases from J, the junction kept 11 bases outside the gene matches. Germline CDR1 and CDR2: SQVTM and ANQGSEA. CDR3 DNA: TGCAGCGCCGTAACAGGGGGGGACGGTGAAGCTTTCTTT. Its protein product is CSAVTGGDGEAFF.

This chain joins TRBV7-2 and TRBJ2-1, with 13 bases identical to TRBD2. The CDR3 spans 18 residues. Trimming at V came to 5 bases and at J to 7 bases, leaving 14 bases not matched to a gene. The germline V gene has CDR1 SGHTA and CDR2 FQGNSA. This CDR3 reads CASSQFTSGGAKKNEQFF. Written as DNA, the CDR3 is TGTGCCAGCAGCCAATTTACTAGCGGGGGGGCCAAGAAAAATGAGCAGTTCTTC.

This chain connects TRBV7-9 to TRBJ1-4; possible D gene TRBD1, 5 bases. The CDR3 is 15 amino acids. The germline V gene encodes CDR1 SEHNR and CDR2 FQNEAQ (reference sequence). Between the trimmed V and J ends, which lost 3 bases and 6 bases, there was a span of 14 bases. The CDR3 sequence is CASSFQEGRDEKLFF. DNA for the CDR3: TGTGCCAGCAGCTTCCAGGAGGGGAGGGATGAAAAACTGTTTTTT. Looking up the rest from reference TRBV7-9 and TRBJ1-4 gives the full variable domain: DTGVSQNPRHKITKRGQNVTFRCDPISEHNRLYWYRQTLGQGPEFLTYFQNEAQLEKSRLLSDRFSAERPKGSFSTLEIQRTEQGDSAMYLCASSFQEGRDEKLFFGSGTQLSVL.

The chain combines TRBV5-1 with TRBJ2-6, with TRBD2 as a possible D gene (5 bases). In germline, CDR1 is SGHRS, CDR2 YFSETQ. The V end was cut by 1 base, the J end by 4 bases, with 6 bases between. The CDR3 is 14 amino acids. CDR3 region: CASSLRRGANVLTF. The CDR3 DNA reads TGCGCCAGCAGCTTGAGGAGGGGGGCCAACGTCCTGACTTTC.

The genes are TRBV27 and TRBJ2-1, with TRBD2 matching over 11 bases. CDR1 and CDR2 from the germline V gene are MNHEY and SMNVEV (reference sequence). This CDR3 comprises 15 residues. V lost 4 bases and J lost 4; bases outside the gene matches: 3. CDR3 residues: CASSSGTSGYNEQFF. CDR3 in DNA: TGTGCCAGCAGTTCCGGGACTAGCGGTTACAATGAGCAGTTCTTC.

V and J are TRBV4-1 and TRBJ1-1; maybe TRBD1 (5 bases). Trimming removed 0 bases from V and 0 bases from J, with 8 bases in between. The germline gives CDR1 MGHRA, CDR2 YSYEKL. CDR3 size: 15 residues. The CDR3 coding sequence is TGCGCCAGCAGCCAAGATAACAGGATGAACACTGAAGCTTTCTTT. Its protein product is CASSQDNRMNTEAFF.

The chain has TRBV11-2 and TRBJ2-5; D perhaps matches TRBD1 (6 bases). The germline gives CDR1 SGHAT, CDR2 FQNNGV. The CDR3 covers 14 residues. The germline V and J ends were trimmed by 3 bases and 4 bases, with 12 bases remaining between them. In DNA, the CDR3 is TGTGCCAGCAGCTTCGACAGGAACAGAGAGACCCAGTACTTC. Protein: CASSFDRNRETQYF.

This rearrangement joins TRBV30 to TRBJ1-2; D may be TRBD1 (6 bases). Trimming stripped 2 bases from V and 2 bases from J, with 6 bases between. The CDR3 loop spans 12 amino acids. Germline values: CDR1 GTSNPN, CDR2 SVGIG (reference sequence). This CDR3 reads CAWSTGNYGYTF. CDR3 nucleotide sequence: TGTGCCTGGAGTACAGGGAACTATGGCTACACCTTC.

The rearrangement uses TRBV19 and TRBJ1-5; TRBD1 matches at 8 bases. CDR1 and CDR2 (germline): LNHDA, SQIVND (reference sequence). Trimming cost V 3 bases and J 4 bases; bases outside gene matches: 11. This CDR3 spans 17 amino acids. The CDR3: CASSMGGTGGNNQPQHF. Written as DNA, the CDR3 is TGTGCCAGTAGTATGGGAGGGACAGGCGGAAATAATCAGCCCCAGCATTTT.